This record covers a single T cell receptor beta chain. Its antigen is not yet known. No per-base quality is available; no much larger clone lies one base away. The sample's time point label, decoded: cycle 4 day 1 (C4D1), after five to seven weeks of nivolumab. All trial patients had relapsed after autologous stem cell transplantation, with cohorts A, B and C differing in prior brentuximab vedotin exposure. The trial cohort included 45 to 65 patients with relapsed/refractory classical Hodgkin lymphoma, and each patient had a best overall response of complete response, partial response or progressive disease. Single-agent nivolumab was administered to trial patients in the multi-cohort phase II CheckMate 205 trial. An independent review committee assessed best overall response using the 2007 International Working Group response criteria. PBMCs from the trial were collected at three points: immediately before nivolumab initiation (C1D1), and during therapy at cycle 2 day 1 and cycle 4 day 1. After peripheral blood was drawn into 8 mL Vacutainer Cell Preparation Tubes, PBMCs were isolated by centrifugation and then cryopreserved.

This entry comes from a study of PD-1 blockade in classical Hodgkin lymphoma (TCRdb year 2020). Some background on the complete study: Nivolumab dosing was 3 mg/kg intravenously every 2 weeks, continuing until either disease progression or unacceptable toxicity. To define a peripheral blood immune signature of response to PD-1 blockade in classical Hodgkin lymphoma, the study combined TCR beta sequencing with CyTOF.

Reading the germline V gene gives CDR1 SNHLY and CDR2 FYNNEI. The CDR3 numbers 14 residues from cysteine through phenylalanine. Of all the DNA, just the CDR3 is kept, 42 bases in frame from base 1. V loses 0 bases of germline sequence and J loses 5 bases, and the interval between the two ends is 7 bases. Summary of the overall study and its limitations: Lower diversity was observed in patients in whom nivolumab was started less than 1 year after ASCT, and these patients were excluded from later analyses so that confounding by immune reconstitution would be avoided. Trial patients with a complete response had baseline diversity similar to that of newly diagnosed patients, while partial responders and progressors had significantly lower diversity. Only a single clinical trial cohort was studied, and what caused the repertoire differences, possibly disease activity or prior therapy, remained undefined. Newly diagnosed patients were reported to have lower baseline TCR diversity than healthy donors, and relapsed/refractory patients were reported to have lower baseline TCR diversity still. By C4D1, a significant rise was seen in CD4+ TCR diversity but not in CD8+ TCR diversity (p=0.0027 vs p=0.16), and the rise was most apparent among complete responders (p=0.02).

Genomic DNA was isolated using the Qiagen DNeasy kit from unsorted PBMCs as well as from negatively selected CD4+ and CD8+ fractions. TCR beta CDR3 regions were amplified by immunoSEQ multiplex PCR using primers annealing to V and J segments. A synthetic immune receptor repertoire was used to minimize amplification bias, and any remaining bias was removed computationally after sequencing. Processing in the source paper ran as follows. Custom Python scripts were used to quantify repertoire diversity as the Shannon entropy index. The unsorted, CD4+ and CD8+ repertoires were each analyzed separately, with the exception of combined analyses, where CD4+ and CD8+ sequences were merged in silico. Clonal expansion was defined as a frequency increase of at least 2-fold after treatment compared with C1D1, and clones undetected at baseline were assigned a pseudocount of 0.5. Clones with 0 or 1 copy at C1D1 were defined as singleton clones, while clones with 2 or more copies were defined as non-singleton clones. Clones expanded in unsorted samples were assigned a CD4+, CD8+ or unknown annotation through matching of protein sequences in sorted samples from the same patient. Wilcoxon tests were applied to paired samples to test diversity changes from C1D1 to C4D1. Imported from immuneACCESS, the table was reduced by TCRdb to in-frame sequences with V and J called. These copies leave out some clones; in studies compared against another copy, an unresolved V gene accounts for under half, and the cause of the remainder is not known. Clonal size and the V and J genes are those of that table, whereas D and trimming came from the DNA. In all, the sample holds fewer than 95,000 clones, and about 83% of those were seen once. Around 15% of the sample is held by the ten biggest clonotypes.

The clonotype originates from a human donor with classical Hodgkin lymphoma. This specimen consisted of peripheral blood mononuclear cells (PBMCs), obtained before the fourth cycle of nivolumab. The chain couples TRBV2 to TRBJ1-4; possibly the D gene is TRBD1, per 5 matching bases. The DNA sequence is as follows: TGTGCCAGCAGTGAAGCCCGACAGAATGAAAAACTGTTTTTT. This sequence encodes CASSEARQNEKLFF.